Included here is one T cell receptor beta chain sequence, with context. This clone was observed a single time. No antigen is known for it. The record has no base qualities; no much larger clone is one base away. Compared with germline, V lacks 3 bases and J lacks 4 bases; bases without a gene match: 12. From cysteine to phenylalanine, the CDR3 is 17 amino acids long. Of all the DNA, just the CDR3 is kept, 51 bases in frame from base 1. In the germline V gene (reference sequence), CDR1 corresponds to LNHDA and CDR2 to SQIVND. The immunoSEQ Assay, a bias-controlled multiplex PCR, was used to amplify TCRbeta CDR3 regions from genomic DNA. In the authors' own workflow: Nucleated cell counts per sample were estimated from amplification of reference gene primers within the assay. To quantify the absolute abundance of each unique TCRbeta CDR3 rearrangement, sequence reads were collapsed and filtered. For each sample, productive Simpson clonality was calculated as the square root of Simpson's diversity index over productive rearrangements. In its TCRdb copy, this immuneACCESS table keeps in-frame sequences only and misses some clones. Where compared with another copy, unresolved V genes explain less than half of these, and the others have no known cause. The DNA gave D and trimming, while V, J and clone size come from that table. A total of around 170,000 clones appear in this sample, roughly 85% of them only once. Of the sample, approximately 9% is held by the ten largest clones.

Enrolling through a virtual design, the prospective study's participants ranged in age from roughly 18 to 90 years and lived across 24 United States geographic areas. To assign participants to cohorts, the prospective study relied on clinical history that participants themselves reported in a screening survey and a study questionnaire. Recovered participants in ImmuneRACE Cohort 3 were defined by two consecutive negative NP/OP PCR tests, clearance by a healthcare professional, or resolution of symptoms. In the prospective study, whole blood, serum and a nasopharyngeal or oropharyngeal swab were collected from each participant by mobile phlebotomists. Prospective study participants could optionally give additional blood draws and questionnaires over an approximately two-month period. Before DNA extraction, blood samples from the prospective study were shipped at room temperature or frozen. This sample stems from a study of blood T cell repertoires in COVID-19 (dated by TCRdb to 2020 to 2021). Describing the broader study: Samples covering the acute and convalescent phases of COVID-19 were provided by collaborators in the United States, Italy and Spain. The prospective study material was composed of cDNA or gDNA derived from T cells, B-cell-depleted T cells, or PBMCs. Subjects who had been exposed to COVID-19, were actively infected with it, or had recovered from it provided the deeply sampled blood TCRbeta repertoires that made up the dataset. A freely available public database, intended as a resource for researchers studying the immune response to SARS-CoV-2, is where the repertoires were released. Samples were obtained from the ongoing ImmuneRACE study (first 160 participants) and from over 1,000 subjects provided by 6 global collaborators. The sample metadata nearly always contained a de-identified subject ID, COVID-19 status, age in years and sex. Where available, HLA class I and class II types were obtained from metadata supplied by the sample provider rather than from assay-based typing.

Overall study outcomes, separate from this receptor: The amount of clinical and demographic metadata varied by source and participant and was provided uncurated.

The receptor chain draws on TRBV19 and TRBJ1-5, with 7 central nucleotides matching TRBD1. The sample comprised PBMCs or T cells enriched from blood (not recorded which). The sequence derives from a woman under 30 who had recovered from COVID-19. The CDR3 protein: CASSMSATGWQNQPQHF. The nucleotide sequence is given as TGTGCCAGTAGTATGTCTGCGACAGGGTGGCAAAATCAGCCCCAGCATTTT.